This entry is about one T cell receptor beta chain. There is no known antigen for this receptor. Base qualities are missing; no much larger clone stands one base away. This specimen comes from a study of cytomegalovirus exposure and HLA in healthy donors (dated by TCRdb to about 2017). Broadly, across the study: According to a later analysis, one platform produced both the 100 to 150 validation repertoires and the 620 or so repertoires of the first cohort. The study was designed to test whether signatures of past pathogen exposure could be identified by cataloging public T cell receptors. Besides the first cohort of 550 to 750 subjects, a separate validation cohort made up of 120 different subjects was used. To predict cytomegalovirus infection status, the study combined high-throughput TCR immunosequencing, statistical association of individual TCRs with disease status, and machine learning. The study at large found these results: According to the authors, the approach could potentially be generalized to other disease states and immunological phenotypes. In vitro tests confirmed that a few of the cytomegalovirus-associated TCR beta chains recognize cytomegalovirus antigens. A later analysis found that TCRs clustered in the first cohort also tended to co-occur in the 100 to 150 validation repertoires, with approximately 95% of cluster scores above 0. The study listed 150 to 200 TCR beta chains as associated with cytomegalovirus. The validation cohort had no HLA typing available for a later analysis, so co-occurrence within that cohort was assessed over all 120 or so repertoires. While some public TCRs were present in many individuals, most TCR sequences turned up only very rarely across donors. The classifier was reported to diagnose cytomegalovirus status with high specificity and sensitivity in both the original cohort and the validation cohort.

A distance of 14 bases separates the germline ends of V and J, which lose 4 bases and 0 bases respectively. Measured from the cysteine to the phenylalanine, the CDR3 is 15 residues long. The only DNA kept is the CDR3, 45 bases in frame from the first base. As encoded in the germline V gene (reference sequence), CDR1 is SGHKS while CDR2 is YYEKEE. The donors belonged to the validation cohort of 90 to 150 subjects, which was separate from the roughly 700-subject first cohort. The library was generated by the immunoSEQ multiplex PCR assay. On the study's bioinformatics: A statistical classification framework was built for diagnosing cytomegalovirus status from the catalog of TCR beta chain sequences. Sourced from immuneACCESS, this table was stored by TCRdb with only in-frame sequences that have V and J called. A share of the clones is absent; for the studies checked, an unresolved V gene accounts for under half, and the remainder has no known explanation. V and J calls and clone size are copied from that table; D and trimming were computed from the DNA. The sample profile shows tens of thousands of clones; more than 85% of them were found once. The ten largest clones capture about 3.9% of the sample.

This TCR came from a woman aged 30 to 39 in good health and CMV-seronegative. The chain is assembled from TRBV5-5 and TRBJ2-7; the D gene identity is not certain. Input material: PBMCs. The CDR3 in this case is CASSLRWQSSYEQYF. The nucleotide sequence reads TGTGCCAGCAGCCTCAGGTGGCAAAGCTCCTACGAGCAGTACTTC.